The 17 T cell receptor beta chains given below trace back to one sample, sequenced in a study of T-cell memory formation after mild COVID-19. TCRdb re-analysed the 5' RACE reads in MiXCR, keeping a single row per CDR3 protein. Of about 430,000 distinct CDR3 sequences listed, roughly 18% were seen once; the top ten hold about a fifth. Sequencing input: PBMCs or a T cell subset sorted from them (not recorded which). Receptor source: a man aged 18 to 30 who had mild COVID-19 (a few samples of this study predate the infection). Cell type and time point are not known.

J is TRBJ2-3 and V is TRBV12-3 or TRBV12-4; 9 nucleotides line up with TRBD2. Trimming at V came to 5 bases and at J to 5 bases, leaving 8 bases not matched to a gene. This CDR3 comprises 15 residues. The CDR3 nucleotides are TGTGCCAGCAGTGGGACTAGCATTCGAGGAGATACGCAGTATTTT. Protein sequence: CASSGTSIRGDTQYF.

This clonotype was seen a few times. J is TRBJ1-2 and V is TRBV6-2 or TRBV6-3, with 7 bases lining up with TRBD1. After removal of 5 bases from V and 3 bases from J, the junction contained 12 bases not matched to a gene. Germline CDR1 reads MNHEY; CDR2 reads SVGEGT. The CDR3 loop spans 16 amino acids. The CDR3 DNA sequence: TGTGCCAGCAGTCCGGACAGGTCCCTCGCCCACTATGGCTACACCTTC. This sequence encodes CASSPDRSLAHYGYTF.

The chain has TRBV7-8 and TRBJ2-7; D uncertain. V shed 7 bases and J shed 7 bases, with 20 bases lying between them. Germline CDR1 SGHVS, CDR2 FQNEAQ. The CDR3 contains 14 residues. The CDR3 is CASTPYAQPQEQYV. The CDR3 nucleotides read TGTGCCAGCACCCCCTACGCTCAGCCCCAAGAGCAGTACGTC.

This clonotype has ten or more counts. This chain connects TRBV7-2 to TRBJ1-2, with D possibly matching TRBD1 (6 bases). Germline V gives CDR1 SGHTA, CDR2 FQGNSA. This CDR3 has 14 residues. V was shortened by 5 bases and J by 6 bases, with 16 bases between the two germline ends. The CDR3 is CASSPPDSLDGYTF. CDR3 in DNA: TGTGCCAGCAGCCCTCCGGACAGCTTAGATGGCTACACCTTC.

The chain uses TRBV4-2 and TRBJ2-3; D gene unclear. The germline CDR1 and CDR2 sequences are LGHNA and YNFKEQ. V lost 1 base, J lost 2 bases, and 10 bases lay in between. The length of the CDR3 is 15 residues. The CDR3 DNA reads TGTGCCAGCAGCCAAGCCGTAACTAACACAGATACGCAGTATTTT. It is translated as CASSQAVTNTDTQYF.

The rearrangement uses TRBV6-4 and TRBJ2-3; TRBD1 might be the D (6 bases). This CDR3 spans 13 amino acids. V was clipped by 8 bases and J by 2 bases, with 11 bases between them. The germline V gene has CDR1 MRHNA and CDR2 SNTAGT. CDR3 in amino acids: CASRGQNTDTQYF. CDR3 DNA: TGTGCCAGCCGGGGACAAAACACAGATACGCAGTATTTT.

This clonotype appeared a few times. The chain has TRBV6-2 or TRBV6-3 and TRBJ2-3, with D perhaps TRBD1 (6 bases). Germline V gives CDR1 MNHEY, CDR2 SVGEGT. The CDR3 covers 15 residues. V lost 6 bases and J lost 3, with 16 bases in between. In nucleotides, the CDR3 is TGTGCCAGCAGCCCCTACAGGGAAGGAACAGATACGCAGTATTTT. Translating gives CASSPYREGTDTQYF.

This clonotype was observed a handful of times. This sequence joins TRBV12-3 or TRBV12-4 and TRBJ2-3; 9 nucleotides match TRBD2. The CDR3 is 15 amino acids. J lost 1 base, V lost 3 bases, and 2 bases had no gene match. CDR3 nucleotides: TGTGCCAGCAGTTTTGGCGGGGGGGGCACAGATACGCAGTATTTT. Amino acid sequence: CASSFGGGGTDTQYF.

This clonotype was counted a few times. The chain is built from TRBV7-2 and TRBJ2-1, with 8 nucleotides matching TRBD2. There are 16 residues in the CDR3. The V gene end was trimmed by 2 bases and the J gene end by 3 bases; junction bases not matched to a gene: 6. The germline gives CDR1 SGHTA, CDR2 FQGNSA. The CDR3 DNA reads as TGTGCCAGCAGCTTATCGGGGGGGAACCTCTACAATGAGCAGTTCTTC. It translates to CASSLSGGNLYNEQFF.

This clonotype came up a few times. The V gene is TRBV6-2 or TRBV6-3, the J gene TRBJ2-7; D is possibly TRBD1 (5 bases). Germline-derived CDR1 and CDR2 are MNHEY and SVGEGT. This CDR3 is 11 amino acids long. V lost 8 bases to trimming and J lost 3 bases, with 8 bases between them. The CDR3 DNA follows: TGTGCCAGCGGCCAGGGCTACGAGCAGTACTTC. Its translation is CASGQGYEQYF.

The sample holds a few counts of this clonotype. This chain joins TRBV7-2 and TRBJ2-1; TRBD2 agrees at 9 bases. The CDR3 runs to 13 residues. Germline values: CDR1 SGHTA, CDR2 FQGNSA. CDR3 DNA: TGTGCTGCGGGAGGGTATCGGTACAATGAGCAGTTCTTC. This sequence encodes CAAGGYRYNEQFF. The full variable domain, in which reference TRBV7-2 and TRBJ2-1 provide the parts outside the CDR3, is GAGVSQSPSNKVTEKGKDVELRCDPISGHTALYWYRQSLGQGLEFLIYFQGNSAPDKSGLPSDRFSAERTGGSVSTLTIQRTQQEDSAVYLCAAGGYRYNEQFFGPGTRLTVL.

This clonotype was counted only a few times. J is TRBJ1-5 and V is TRBV4-1, with D tentatively TRBD1 (6 bases). Trimming pared 0 bases from V and 0 bases from J, leaving 12 bases between. CDR1 MGHRA and CDR2 YSYEKL come from the germline V gene. The CDR3 is 17 residues long. DNA for the CDR3: TGCGCCAGCAGCCAAGATTGGGCAGGGGTTAGCAATCAGCCCCAGCATTTT. Residues: CASSQDWAGVSNQPQHF.

The gene calls are TRBV7-6 and TRBJ1-5; D is perhaps TRBD1 (6 bases). From germline, CDR1 is SGHVS and CDR2 FNYEAQ. CDR3 length: 16 residues. Deletions cut 5 bases from V and 0 bases from J, with 14 bases between. The CDR3 here is CASSQRPGDSNQPQHF. The CDR3 DNA sequence: TGTGCCAGCAGCCAAAGACCAGGGGATAGCAATCAGCCCCAGCATTTT.

This chain connects TRBV5-6 to TRBJ2-7; tentative D call: TRBD1 (6 bases). CDR3 length: 15 amino acids. Trimming removed 5 bases from V and 3 bases from J, with 18 bases in between. Germline CDR1 reads SGHDT; CDR2 reads YYEEEE. In nucleotides, the CDR3 is TGTGCCAGCAGTTTCCCCCGGACCAGGGGCTACGAGCAGTACTTC. It is translated as CASSFPRTRGYEQYF.

This clonotype has only a few counts. V gene TRBV28 combines with J gene TRBJ1-5; unclear D gene. Germline CDR1 is MDHEN and CDR2 is SYDVKM. The CDR3 length is 16 residues. The germline V and J ends were trimmed by 4 bases and 3 bases, with 16 bases remaining between them. The CDR3 bases are TGTGCCAGCAGTTCTTTCCCTGACACCTACAATCAGCCCCAGCATTTT. It codes for CASSSFPDTYNQPQHF.

This clonotype was seen just once. CDR3 in amino acids: CASSYSISGNSPLHF. The DNA of the CDR3 is TGTGCCAGCAGTTACTCGATATCAGGAAATTCACCCCTCCACTTT. The rearrangement links TRBV6-5 to TRBJ1-6; unclear D gene. Looked up from germline, CDR1 is MNHEY and CDR2 is SVGAGI. The CDR3 consists of 15 residues. Trimming took 0 bases from V and 7 from J, leaving 10 bases between them.

This clonotype was detected ten times or more. The V and J genes are TRBV12-3 or TRBV12-4 and TRBJ1-2, with D perhaps TRBD1 (5 bases). The CDR3 extends over 13 amino acids. Trimming shortened V by 3 bases and J by 4 bases, and 9 bases separated the two germline ends. CDR3 sequence: CASSLRRGYGYTF. The CDR3 DNA follows: TGTGCCAGCAGTTTGCGGAGGGGCTATGGCTACACCTTC.